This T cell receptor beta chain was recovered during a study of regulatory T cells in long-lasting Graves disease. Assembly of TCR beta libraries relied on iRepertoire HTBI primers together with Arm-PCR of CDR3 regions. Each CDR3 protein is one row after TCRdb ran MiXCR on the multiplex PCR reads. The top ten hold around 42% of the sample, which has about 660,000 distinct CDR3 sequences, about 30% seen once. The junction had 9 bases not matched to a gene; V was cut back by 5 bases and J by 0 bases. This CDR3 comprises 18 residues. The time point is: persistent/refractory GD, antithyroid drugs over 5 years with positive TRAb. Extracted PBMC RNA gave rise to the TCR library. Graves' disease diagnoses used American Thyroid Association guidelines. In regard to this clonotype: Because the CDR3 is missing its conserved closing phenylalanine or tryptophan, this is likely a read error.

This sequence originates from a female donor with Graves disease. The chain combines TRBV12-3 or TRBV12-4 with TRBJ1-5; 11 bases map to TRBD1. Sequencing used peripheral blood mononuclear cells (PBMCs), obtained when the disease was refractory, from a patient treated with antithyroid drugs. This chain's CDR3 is CASSQWTGGKVSNQPQHS. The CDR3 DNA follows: TGTGCCAGCAGTCAATGGACAGGGGGCAAAGTTAGCAATCAGCCCCAGCATTCT.